This T cell receptor beta chain was obtained from a study of blood T cell repertoires in COVID-19. The germline CDR1 and CDR2 sequences are SNHLY and FYNNEI. This CDR3 has 14 amino acids. Trimming stripped 3 bases from V and 5 bases from J, with 13 bases between. TCRdb's copy holds only in-frame clones and misses some; the assay was immunoSEQ multiplex PCR. The top ten clones hold 15% to 18% of a sample with 250,000 to 300,000 clones, around 86% of them seen once. V gene TRBV2 combines with J gene TRBJ2-5, with D hard to call. Sequencing used PBMCs or T cells enriched from blood (not recorded which). The receptor's source is a man between 18 and 29 years old who had recovered from COVID-19. The CDR3 reads CASSEVRSGETQYF. The CDR3 DNA reads as TGTGCCAGCAGTGAGGTACGGAGTGGGGAGACCCAGTACTTC.